These T cell receptor beta chains were read from a single sample in a study of T cells in Graves' hyperthyroidism and ophthalmopathy. TCRdb redid the calling of the multiplex PCR reads with MiXCR, one entry per CDR3 protein. The table shows a few hundred thousand distinct CDR3 sequences, with around 25% occurring only once. Sequencing was performed on blood. The receptors come from a man aged 50-60 years with Graves' hyperthyroidism. The CDR3 runs from the conserved cysteine through the conserved F or W.

cdr3_aa: CASREGGSYEQYF
v_call: TRBV2
j_call: TRBJ2-7

cdr3_aa: CASSPGETYNEQFF
v_call: TRBV12-3/TRBV12-4
j_call: TRBJ2-1

cdr3_aa: CASSGAENYGYTF
v_call: TRBV2
j_call: TRBJ1-2

cdr3_aa: CASSSPGYTEAFF
v_call: TRBV12-3/TRBV12-4
j_call: TRBJ1-1

cdr3_aa: CAIGLTDRGTDTQYF
v_call: TRBV10-3
j_call: TRBJ2-3

cdr3_aa: CASRGVAGRGGETQYF
v_call: TRBV2
j_call: TRBJ2-5

cdr3_aa: CASSPGTSGMGGELFF
v_call: TRBV28
j_call: TRBJ2-2

cdr3_aa: CASLPGHHLATNEKLFF
v_call: TRBV9
j_call: TRBJ1-4

cdr3_aa: CASSPWPGGNQPQHF
v_call: TRBV6-1
j_call: TRBJ1-5

cdr3_aa: CASRPGLALREQYF
v_call: TRBV6-2/TRBV6-3
j_call: TRBJ2-7

cdr3_aa: CATSSPGLARSEQFF
v_call: TRBV15
j_call: TRBJ2-1

cdr3_aa: CASSSRPLGDTQYF
v_call: TRBV11-2
j_call: TRBJ2-3

cdr3_aa: CSASQRVPDTQYF
v_call: TRBV20-1
j_call: TRBJ2-3

cdr3_aa: CASKGLNTEAFF
v_call: TRBV5-1
j_call: TRBJ1-1

cdr3_aa: CASSPPDSFWQETQYF
v_call: TRBV18
j_call: TRBJ2-5

cdr3_aa: CASSFGGITGGNYGYTF
v_call: TRBV3-1
j_call: TRBJ1-2

cdr3_aa: CASSAGGNGGRGNEQYF
v_call: TRBV7-9
j_call: TRBJ2-7

cdr3_aa: CASSKKDRETDTQYF
v_call: TRBV6-2/TRBV6-3
j_call: TRBJ2-3

cdr3_aa: CASSMGLGSYEQYF
v_call: TRBV5-5
j_call: TRBJ2-7

cdr3_aa: CSVVPTDTQYF
v_call: TRBV29-1
j_call: TRBJ2-3

cdr3_aa: CSVEENSGRGDTQYF
v_call: TRBV29-1
j_call: TRBJ2-3

cdr3_aa: CASSSKGIPTDTRYF
v_call: TRBV10-1
j_call: TRBJ2-3

cdr3_aa: CASKLGGTGELFF
v_call: TRBV6-1
j_call: TRBJ2-2

cdr3_aa: CASSYTGVTGELFF
v_call: TRBV7-3
j_call: TRBJ2-2

cdr3_aa: CASSLGGQAYEQYF
v_call: TRBV5-1
j_call: TRBJ2-7

cdr3_aa: CASSLGGGFETQYF
v_call: TRBV7-9
j_call: TRBJ2-5

cdr3_aa: CASSPNPDGFYGYTF
v_call: TRBV18
j_call: TRBJ1-2

cdr3_aa: CASSLHTGDEQFF
v_call: TRBV5-6
j_call: TRBJ2-1

cdr3_aa: CAISPDVGLALNF
v_call: TRBV10-3
j_call: TRBJ1-5

cdr3_aa: CASSHTPGQGFDQPQHF
v_call: TRBV7-3
j_call: TRBJ1-5

cdr3_aa: CASTFVVTGGRNIQYF
v_call: TRBV6-2/TRBV6-3
j_call: TRBJ2-4

cdr3_aa: CASSIEQTRYGYTF
v_call: TRBV19
j_call: TRBJ1-2

cdr3_aa: CASSTGGRETQYF
v_call: TRBV2
j_call: TRBJ2-5

cdr3_aa: CASSQDHSAYSYEQYF
v_call: TRBV14
j_call: TRBJ2-7

cdr3_aa: CASSYSAGLAHYNEQYF
v_call: TRBV6-4
j_call: -

cdr3_aa: CASSLGVTGGEPNSNQPQHF
v_call: TRBV28
j_call: TRBJ1-5

cdr3_aa: CASISGEETQYF
v_call: TRBV28
j_call: TRBJ2-5

cdr3_aa: CASSNRVGETQYF
v_call: TRBV6-1
j_call: TRBJ2-5

cdr3_aa: CSARDPQNTIYF
v_call: TRBV20-1
j_call: TRBJ1-3

cdr3_aa: CASSHRQGAEAFF
v_call: TRBV3-1
j_call: TRBJ1-1